This TCR beta chain was found in a study of T-cell memory formation after mild COVID-19. TCRdb processed the 5' RACE reads anew with MiXCR; each CDR3 protein has one entry. The sample has 140,000 or so distinct CDR3 sequences, 14% seen once. Only a few counts were recorded for this clonotype. CDR3 size: 12 residues. Trimming at V came to 4 bases and at J to 8 bases, leaving 5 bases not matched to a gene. Looked up from germline, CDR1 is SGHDT and CDR2 is YYEEEE. Sequenced input: PBMCs or a T cell subset sorted from them (not recorded which). This chain links TRBV5-6 with TRBJ1-1; 7 bases map to TRBD1. The receptor was isolated from an adult woman who had mild COVID-19 (a few samples of this study predate the infection). Cell type and time point are not known. The CDR3 reads CASSIGQVEAFF. The CDR3 DNA reads as TGTGCCAGCAGCATAGGACAGGTAGAAGCTTTCTTT.